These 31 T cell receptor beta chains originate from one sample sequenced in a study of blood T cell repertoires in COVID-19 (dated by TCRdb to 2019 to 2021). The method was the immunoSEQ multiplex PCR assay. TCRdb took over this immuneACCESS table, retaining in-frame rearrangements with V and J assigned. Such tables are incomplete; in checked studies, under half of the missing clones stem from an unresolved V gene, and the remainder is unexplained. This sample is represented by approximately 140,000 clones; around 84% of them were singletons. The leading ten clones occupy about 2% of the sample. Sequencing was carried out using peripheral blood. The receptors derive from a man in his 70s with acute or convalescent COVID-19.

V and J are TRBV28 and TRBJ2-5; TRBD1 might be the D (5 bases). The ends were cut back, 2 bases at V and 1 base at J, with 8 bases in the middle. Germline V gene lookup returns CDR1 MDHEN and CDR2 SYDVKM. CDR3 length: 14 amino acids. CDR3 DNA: TGTGCCAGCAGTTTAACCAGGGCCCAAGAGACCCAGTACTTC. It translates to CASSLTRAQETQYF.

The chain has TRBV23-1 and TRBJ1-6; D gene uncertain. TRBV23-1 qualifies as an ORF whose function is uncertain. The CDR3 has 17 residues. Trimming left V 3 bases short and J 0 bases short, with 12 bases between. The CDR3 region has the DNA TGCGCCAGCAGTCACCCTGAGAGAAGCTCCTATAATTCACCCCTCCACTTT. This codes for CASSHPERSSYNSPLHF.

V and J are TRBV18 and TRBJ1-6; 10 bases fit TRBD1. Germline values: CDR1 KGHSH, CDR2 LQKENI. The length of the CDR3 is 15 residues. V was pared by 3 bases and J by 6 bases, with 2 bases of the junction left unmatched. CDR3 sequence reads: CASSPGQGINSPLHF. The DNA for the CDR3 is TGTGCCAGCTCACCGGGACAGGGGATTAATTCACCCCTCCACTTT. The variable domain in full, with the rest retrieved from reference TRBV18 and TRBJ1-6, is NAGVMQNPRHLVRRRGQEARLRCSPMKGHSHVYWYRQLPEEGLKFMVYLQKENIIDESGMPKERFSAEFPKEGPSILRIQQVVRGDSAAYFCASSPGQGINSPLHFGNGTRLTVT.

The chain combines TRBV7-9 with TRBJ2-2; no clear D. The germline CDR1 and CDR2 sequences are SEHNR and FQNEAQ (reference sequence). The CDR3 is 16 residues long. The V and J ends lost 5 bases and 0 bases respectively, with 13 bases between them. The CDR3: CASSAPGRPNTGELFF. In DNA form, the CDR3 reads TGTGCCAGCAGCGCCCCGGGTCGCCCGAACACCGGGGAGCTGTTTTTT.

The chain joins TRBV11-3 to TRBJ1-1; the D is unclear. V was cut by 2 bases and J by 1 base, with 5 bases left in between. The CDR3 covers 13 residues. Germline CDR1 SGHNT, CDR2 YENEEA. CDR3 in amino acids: CASSLRENTEAFF. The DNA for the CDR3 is TGTGCCAGCAGCTTACGGGAGAACACTGAAGCTTTCTTT.

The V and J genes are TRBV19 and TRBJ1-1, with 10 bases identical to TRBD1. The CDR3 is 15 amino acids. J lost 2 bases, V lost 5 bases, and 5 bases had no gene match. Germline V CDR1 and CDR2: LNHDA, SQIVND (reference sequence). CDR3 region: CASSAMTGGNTEAFF. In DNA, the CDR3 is TGTGCCAGTAGTGCGATGACAGGGGGCAACACTGAAGCTTTCTTT. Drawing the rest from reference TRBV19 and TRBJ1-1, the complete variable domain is DGGITQSPKYLFRKEGQNVTLSCEQNLNHDAMYWYRQDPGQGLRLIYYSQIVNDFQKGDIAEGYSVSREKKESFPLTVTSAQKNPTAFYLCASSAMTGGNTEAFFGQGTRLTVV.

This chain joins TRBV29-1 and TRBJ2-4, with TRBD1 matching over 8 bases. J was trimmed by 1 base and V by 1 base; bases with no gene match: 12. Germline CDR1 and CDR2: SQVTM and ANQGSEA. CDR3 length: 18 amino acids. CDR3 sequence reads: CSVEGPQGVGMAKNIQYF. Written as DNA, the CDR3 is TGCAGCGTTGAAGGTCCACAGGGGGTCGGTATGGCCAAAAACATTCAGTACTTC.

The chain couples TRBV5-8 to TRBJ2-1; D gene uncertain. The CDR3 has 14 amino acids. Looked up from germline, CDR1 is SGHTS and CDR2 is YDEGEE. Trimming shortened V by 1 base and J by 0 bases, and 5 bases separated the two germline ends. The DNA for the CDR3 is TGTGCCAGCAGCTTGTTCGGCTCCTACAATGAGCAGTTCTTC. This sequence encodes CASSLFGSYNEQFF.

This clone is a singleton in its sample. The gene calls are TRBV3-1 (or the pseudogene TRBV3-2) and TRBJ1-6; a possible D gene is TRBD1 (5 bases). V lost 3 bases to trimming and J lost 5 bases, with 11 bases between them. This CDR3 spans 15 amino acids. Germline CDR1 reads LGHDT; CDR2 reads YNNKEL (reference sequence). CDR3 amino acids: CASSQLPDNNSPLHF. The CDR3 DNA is TGTGCCAGCAGCCAGCTTCCGGACAATAATTCACCCCTCCACTTT.

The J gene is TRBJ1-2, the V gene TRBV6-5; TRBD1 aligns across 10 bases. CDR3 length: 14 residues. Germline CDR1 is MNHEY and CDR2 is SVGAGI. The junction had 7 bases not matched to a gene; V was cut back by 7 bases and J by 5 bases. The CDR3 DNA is TGTGCCAGCATCCCTGGGACAGGGGTTTATGGCTACACCTTC. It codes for CASIPGTGVYGYTF.

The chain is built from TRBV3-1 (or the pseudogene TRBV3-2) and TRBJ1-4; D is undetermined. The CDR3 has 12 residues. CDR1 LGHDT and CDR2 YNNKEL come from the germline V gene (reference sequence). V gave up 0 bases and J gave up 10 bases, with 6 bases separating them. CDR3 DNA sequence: TGTGCCAGCAGCCAAGATTCGGGAAAACTGTTTTTT. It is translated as CASSQDSGKLFF.

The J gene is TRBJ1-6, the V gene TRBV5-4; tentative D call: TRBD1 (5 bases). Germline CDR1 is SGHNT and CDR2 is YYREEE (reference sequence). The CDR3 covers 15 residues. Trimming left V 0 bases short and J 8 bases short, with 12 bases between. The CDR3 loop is CASSLVARADSPLHF. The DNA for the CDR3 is TGTGCCAGCAGCTTGGTAGCCAGGGCCGATTCACCCCTCCACTTT. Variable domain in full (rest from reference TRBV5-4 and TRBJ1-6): ETGVTQSPTHLIKTRGQQVTLRCSSQSGHNTVSWYQQALGQGPQFIFQYYREEENGRGNFPPRFSGLQFPNYSSELNVNALELDDSALYLCASSLVARADSPLHFGNGTRLTVT.

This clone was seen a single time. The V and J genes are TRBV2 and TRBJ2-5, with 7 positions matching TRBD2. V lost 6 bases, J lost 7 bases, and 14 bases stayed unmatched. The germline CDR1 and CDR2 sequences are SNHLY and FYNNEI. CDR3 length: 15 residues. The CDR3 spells CASSALASKTGTQYF. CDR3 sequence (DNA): TGTGCCAGCAGCGCACTAGCGAGCAAGACGGGGACCCAGTACTTC.

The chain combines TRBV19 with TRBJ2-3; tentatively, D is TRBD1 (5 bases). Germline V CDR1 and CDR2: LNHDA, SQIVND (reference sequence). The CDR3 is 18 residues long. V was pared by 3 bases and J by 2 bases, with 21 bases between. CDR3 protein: CASSIGYFGAMDTDTQYF. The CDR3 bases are TGTGCCAGTAGTATCGGGTATTTTGGGGCCATGGACACAGATACGCAGTATTTT.

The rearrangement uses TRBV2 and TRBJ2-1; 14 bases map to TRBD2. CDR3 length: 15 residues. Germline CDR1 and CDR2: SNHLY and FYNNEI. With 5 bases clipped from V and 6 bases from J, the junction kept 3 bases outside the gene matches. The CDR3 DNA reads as TGTGCCAGCAGTACCGGGACTAGCGGGAGCAATGAGCAGTTCTTC. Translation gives CASSTGTSGSNEQFF.

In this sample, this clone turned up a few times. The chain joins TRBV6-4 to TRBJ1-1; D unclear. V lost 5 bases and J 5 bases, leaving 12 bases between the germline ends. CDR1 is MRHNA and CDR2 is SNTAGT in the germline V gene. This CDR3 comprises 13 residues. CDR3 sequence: CASSPVGGTEAFF. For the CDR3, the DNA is TGTGCCAGCAGTCCTGTAGGAGGGACTGAAGCTTTCTTT.

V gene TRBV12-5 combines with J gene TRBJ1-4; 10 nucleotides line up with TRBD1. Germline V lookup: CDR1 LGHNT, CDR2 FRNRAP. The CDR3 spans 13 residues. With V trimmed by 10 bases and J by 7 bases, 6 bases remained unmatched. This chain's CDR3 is CATAGTGAEKLFF. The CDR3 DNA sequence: TGTGCTACCGCGGGGACAGGGGCTGAAAAACTGTTTTTT.

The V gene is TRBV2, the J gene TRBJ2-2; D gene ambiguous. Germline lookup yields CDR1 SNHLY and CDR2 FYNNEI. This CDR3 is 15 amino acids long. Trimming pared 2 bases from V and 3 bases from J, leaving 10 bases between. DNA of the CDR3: TGTGCCAGCAGTGAAATCGGCGGCTACACCGGGGAGCTGTTTTTT. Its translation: CASSEIGGYTGELFF.

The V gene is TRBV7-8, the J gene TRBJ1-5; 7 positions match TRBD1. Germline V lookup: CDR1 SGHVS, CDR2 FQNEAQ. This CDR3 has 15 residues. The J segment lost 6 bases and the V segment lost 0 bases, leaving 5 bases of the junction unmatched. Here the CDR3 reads CASSLATGTVQPQHF. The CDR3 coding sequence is TGTGCCAGCAGCTTAGCGACAGGGACGGTTCAGCCCCAGCATTTT.

The chain's CDR3 is CASSATLTSEGYEQYF. For the CDR3, the DNA is TGTGCCAGCAGTGCAACTCTAACCTCGGAGGGATACGAGCAGTACTTC. The chain couples TRBV6-1 to TRBJ2-7; possible D gene TRBD2, 6 bases. CDR1 and CDR2 (germline): MNHNS, SASEGT. V lost 4 bases to trimming and J lost 4 bases, with 20 bases between them. The CDR3 sequence is 16 residues long.

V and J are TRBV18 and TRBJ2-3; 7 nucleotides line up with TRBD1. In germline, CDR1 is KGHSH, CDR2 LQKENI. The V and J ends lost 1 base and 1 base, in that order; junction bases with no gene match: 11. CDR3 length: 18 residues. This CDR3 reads CASSPLVKGAFGTDTQYF. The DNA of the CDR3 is TGTGCCAGCTCACCACTCGTCAAGGGGGCGTTTGGCACAGATACGCAGTATTTT.

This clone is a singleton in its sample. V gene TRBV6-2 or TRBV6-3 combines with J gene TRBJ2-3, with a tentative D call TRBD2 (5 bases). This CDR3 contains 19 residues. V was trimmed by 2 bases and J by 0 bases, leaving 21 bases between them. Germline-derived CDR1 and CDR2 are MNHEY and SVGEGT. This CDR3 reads CASSYIRLSSRGSTDTQYF. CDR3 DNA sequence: TGTGCCAGCAGTTACATTCGGCTCTCCTCCCGGGGAAGCACAGATACGCAGTATTTT.

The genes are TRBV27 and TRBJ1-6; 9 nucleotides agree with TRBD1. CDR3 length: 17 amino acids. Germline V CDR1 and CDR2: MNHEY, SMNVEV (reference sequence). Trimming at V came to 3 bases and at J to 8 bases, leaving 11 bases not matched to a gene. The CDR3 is CASSFSSGQGRDSPLHF. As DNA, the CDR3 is TGTGCCAGCAGTTTCTCCTCGGGACAGGGAAGGGATTCACCCCTCCACTTT.

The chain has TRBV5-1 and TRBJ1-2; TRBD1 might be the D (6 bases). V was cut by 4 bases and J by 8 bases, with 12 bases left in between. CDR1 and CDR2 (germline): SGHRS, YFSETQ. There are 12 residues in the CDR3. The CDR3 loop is CASSLLGQGYTF. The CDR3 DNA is TGCGCCAGCAGCCTACTAGGACAGGGCTACACCTTC.

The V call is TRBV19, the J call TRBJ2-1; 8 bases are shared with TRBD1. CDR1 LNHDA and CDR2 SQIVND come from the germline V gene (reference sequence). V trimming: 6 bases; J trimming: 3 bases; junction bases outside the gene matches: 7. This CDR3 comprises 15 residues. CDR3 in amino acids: CASRNDRGHYNEQFF. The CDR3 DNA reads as TGTGCCAGTAGGAACGACAGGGGCCACTACAATGAGCAGTTCTTC.

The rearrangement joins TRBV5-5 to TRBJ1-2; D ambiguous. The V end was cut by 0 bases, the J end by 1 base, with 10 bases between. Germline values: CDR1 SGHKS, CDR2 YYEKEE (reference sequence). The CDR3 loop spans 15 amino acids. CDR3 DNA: TGTGCCAGCAGCTTGGACAGACAAGATAACTATGGCTACACCTTC. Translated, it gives CASSLDRQDNYGYTF.

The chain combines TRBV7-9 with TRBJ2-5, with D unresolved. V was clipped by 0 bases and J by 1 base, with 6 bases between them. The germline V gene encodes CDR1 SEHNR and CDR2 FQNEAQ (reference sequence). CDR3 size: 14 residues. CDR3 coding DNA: TGTGCCAGCAGCTTAGCCAACAGCCAAGAGACCCAGTACTTC. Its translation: CASSLANSQETQYF. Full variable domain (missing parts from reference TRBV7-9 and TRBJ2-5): DTGVSQNPRHKITKRGQNVTFRCDPISEHNRLYWYRQTLGQGPEFLTYFQNEAQLEKSRLLSDRFSAERPKGSFSTLEIQRTEQGDSAMYLCASSLANSQETQYFGPGTRLLVL.

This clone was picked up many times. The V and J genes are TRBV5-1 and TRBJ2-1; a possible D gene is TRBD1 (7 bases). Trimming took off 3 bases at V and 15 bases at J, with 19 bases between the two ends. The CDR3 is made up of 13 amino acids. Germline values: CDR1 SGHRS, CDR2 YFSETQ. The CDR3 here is CASSWGDSSVAFF. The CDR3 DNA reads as TGCGCCAGCAGCTGGGGGGACAGCAGTGTAGCGTTCTTC.

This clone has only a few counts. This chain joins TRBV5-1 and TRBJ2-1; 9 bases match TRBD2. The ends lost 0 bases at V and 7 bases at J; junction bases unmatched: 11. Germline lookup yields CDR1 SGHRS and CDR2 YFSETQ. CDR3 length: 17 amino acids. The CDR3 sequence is CASSLGPAGGLVNEQFF. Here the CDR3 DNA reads TGCGCCAGCAGCTTGGGTCCAGCGGGGGGCTTGGTGAATGAGCAGTTCTTC. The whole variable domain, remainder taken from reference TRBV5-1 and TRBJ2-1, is KAGVTQTPRYLIKTRGQQVTLSCSPISGHRSVSWYQQTPGQGLQFLFEYFSETQRNKGNFPGRFSGRQFSNSRSEMNVSTLELGDSALYLCASSLGPAGGLVNEQFFGPGTRLTVL.

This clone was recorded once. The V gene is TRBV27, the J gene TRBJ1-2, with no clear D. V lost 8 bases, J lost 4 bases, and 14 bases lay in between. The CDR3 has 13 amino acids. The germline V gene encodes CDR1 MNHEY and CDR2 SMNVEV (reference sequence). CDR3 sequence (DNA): TGTGCCAGCCGAACGGGTGAGGGCTATGGCTACACCTTC. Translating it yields CASRTGEGYGYTF.

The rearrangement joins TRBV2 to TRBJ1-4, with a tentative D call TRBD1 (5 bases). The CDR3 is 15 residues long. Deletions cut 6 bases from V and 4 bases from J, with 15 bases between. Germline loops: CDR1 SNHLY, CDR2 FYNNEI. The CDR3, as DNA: TGTGCCAGCAGGTTTTTTCAGGGAAATAATGAAAAACTGTTTTTT. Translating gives CASRFFQGNNEKLFF.